This passage covers 4 T cell receptor beta chains from one sample sequenced in a study of blood T cell repertoires in COVID-19. Here immunoSEQ multiplex PCR was the method, and the copy in TCRdb shows in-frame clones only, minus some. In the table there are about 410,000 clones, 89% of which are singletons. The sample taken for sequencing was peripheral blood. The origin of the receptors is a woman aged 40 to 50 with COVID-19, enrolled during active disease.

This sequence joins TRBV19 and TRBJ1-2; no clear D gene. CDR3 length: 15 residues. Trimming cost V 9 bases and J 0 bases, with 17 bases left between them. The germline CDR1 and CDR2 sequences are LNHDA and SQIVND (reference sequence). The CDR3 nucleotides read TGTGCCAGCGGAATTTGGAAGAGGCCTAACTATGGCTACACCTTC. Translated: CASGIWKRPNYGYTF.

This chain links TRBV13 with TRBJ2-7; 9 positions agree with TRBD1. From germline, CDR1 is PRHDT and CDR2 FYEKMQ (reference sequence). This CDR3 has 15 amino acids. Trimming at V came to 2 bases and at J to 4 bases, leaving 6 bases not matched to a gene. The CDR3 nucleotides read TGTGCCAGCAGCTTAATGGGACAGGGTGGTTACGAGCAGTACTTC. This gives the protein CASSLMGQGGYEQYF.

The V call is TRBV6-4, the J call TRBJ1-1; 9 bases line up with TRBD1. In germline, CDR1 is MRHNA, CDR2 SNTAGT. The CDR3 consists of 15 residues. The ends lost 6 bases at V and 7 bases at J; junction bases unmatched: 12. CDR3 coding DNA: TGTGCCAGCAGGTTCCTACAGGGGGCGCCGATTGAAGCTTTCTTT. As protein: CASRFLQGAPIEAFF.

This clone was picked up a small number of times. In the same sample, other DNA sequences code for this CDR3. The chain combines TRBV5-1 with TRBJ1-2; 9 bases agree with TRBD1. V dropped 4 bases and J dropped 4; count of bases not matched to a gene: 5. Germline V gene sequence: CDR1 SGHRS, CDR2 YFSETQ. The CDR3 extends over 14 amino acids. The CDR3 nucleotides read TGCGCCAGCAGCCCGGGACAGGGACCCTATGGCTACACCTTC. Amino acid sequence: CASSPGQGPYGYTF.